This passage covers 5 T cell receptor beta chains from one sample sequenced in a study. TCRdb used MiXCR to reprocess the 5' RACE reads, holding one entry per CDR3 protein. Of about 62,000 distinct CDR3 sequences listed, around 30% are singletons. The sample taken for sequencing was tumor-infiltrating naive CD4+ T cells sorted from the breast tumor. Indicated subset: naive CD4+ T cells, CD4+CD45RA+CD25-. The receptors were gathered from a female donor with breast cancer.

This clonotype has only a few counts. The CDR3 is CASSQGLAGGPNEQFF. CDR3 nucleotide sequence: TGCGCCAGCAGCCAAGGGCTAGCGGGAGGCCCGAATGAGCAGTTCTTC. The J gene is TRBJ2-1, the V gene TRBV4-3, with 11 bases lining up with TRBD2. Germline-derived CDR1 and CDR2 are LGHNA and YSLEER. The CDR3 is made up of 16 amino acids. Trimming at V came to 1 base and at J to 7 bases, leaving 6 bases not matched to a gene.

This sequence joins TRBV20-1 and TRBJ2-3; D is perhaps TRBD2 (6 bases). V was shortened by 6 bases and J by 5 bases, with 18 bases between the two germline ends. Germline assignment: CDR1 DFQATT and CDR2 SNEGSKA (reference sequence). The CDR3 totals 14 residues. The DNA of the CDR3 is TGCAGTGCCTCGGGGGAGCGAGTTTTAGATACGCAGTATTTT. Amino acid sequence: CSASGERVLDTQYF.

The gene calls are TRBV4-1 and TRBJ2-7, with D possibly being TRBD1 or TRBD2 (7 bases each). The V end lost 2 bases, the J end lost 5 bases, and 16 bases lay between the germline ends. Germline values: CDR1 MGHRA, CDR2 YSYEKL. This CDR3 contains 15 residues. The CDR3 spells CASSQPGGQPHEQYF. CDR3 nucleotide sequence: TGCGCCAGCAGCCAACCGGGGGGACAGCCCCACGAGCAGTACTTC.

The CDR3 sequence is CASSQGGTTNEKLFF. CDR3 nucleotide sequence: TGTGCCAGCAGCCAAGGGGGGACCACTAATGAAAAACTGTTTTTT. The chain has TRBV4-2 and TRBJ1-4; D perhaps matches TRBD1 (5 bases). From germline, CDR1 is LGHNA and CDR2 YNFKEQ. Trimming took off 1 base at V and 2 bases at J, with 8 bases between the two ends. The CDR3 is 15 residues long.

This clonotype appeared many times. The CDR3 reads CASSLVLAGDNEQFF. The CDR3 DNA sequence: TGCGCCAGCAGCTTGGTCCTAGCGGGAGATAATGAGCAGTTCTTC. The J gene is TRBJ2-1, the V gene TRBV5-1, with TRBD2 identical over 10 bases. The V segment lost 0 bases and the J segment 7 bases; nucleotides outside the gene matches: 4. The CDR3 totals 15 residues. Looked up from germline, CDR1 is SGHRS and CDR2 is YFSETQ.